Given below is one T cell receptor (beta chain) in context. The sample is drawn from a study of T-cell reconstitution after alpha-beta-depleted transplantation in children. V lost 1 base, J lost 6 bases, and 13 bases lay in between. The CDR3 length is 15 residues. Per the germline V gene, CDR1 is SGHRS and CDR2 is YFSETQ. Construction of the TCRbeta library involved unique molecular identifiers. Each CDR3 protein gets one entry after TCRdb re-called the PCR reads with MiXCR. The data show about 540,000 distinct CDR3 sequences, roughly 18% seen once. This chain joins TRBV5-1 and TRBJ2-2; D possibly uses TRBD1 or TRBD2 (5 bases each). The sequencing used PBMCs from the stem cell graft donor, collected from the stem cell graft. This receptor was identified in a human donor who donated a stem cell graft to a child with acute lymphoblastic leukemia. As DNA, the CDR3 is TGCGCCAGCAGCTTGACGAGAGGGGTGGCCGGGGAGCTGTTTTTT. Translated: CASSLTRGVAGELFF.